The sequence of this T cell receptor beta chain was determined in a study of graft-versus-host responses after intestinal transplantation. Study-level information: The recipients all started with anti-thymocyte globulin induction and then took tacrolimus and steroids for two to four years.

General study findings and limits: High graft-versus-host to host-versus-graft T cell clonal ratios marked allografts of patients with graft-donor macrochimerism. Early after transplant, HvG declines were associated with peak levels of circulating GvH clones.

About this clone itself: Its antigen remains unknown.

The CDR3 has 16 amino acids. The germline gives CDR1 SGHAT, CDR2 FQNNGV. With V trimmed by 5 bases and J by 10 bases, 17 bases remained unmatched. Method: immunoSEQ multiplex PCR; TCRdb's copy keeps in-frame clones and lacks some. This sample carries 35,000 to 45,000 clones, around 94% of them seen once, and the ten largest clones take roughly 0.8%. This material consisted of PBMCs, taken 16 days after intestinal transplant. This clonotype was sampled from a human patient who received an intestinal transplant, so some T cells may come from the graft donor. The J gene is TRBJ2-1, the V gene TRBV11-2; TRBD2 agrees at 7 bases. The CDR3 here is CASSPFSTSQAGEQFF. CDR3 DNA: TGTGCCAGCAGCCCCTTTTCGACTAGCCAGGCTGGAGAGCAGTTCTTC.